Shown below are 18 T cell receptor beta chains from a single sample sequenced in a study of blood T cell repertoires in COVID-19. Sequencing used immunoSEQ multiplex PCR; TCRdb keeps in-frame clones, though not all of them. This sample carries around 83,000 clones, around 87% of them seen once, and the ten largest clones take approximately 8.1%. Sequencing input: peripheral blood. These receptors originate from an elderly man with active or convalescent COVID-19.

The gene calls are TRBV24-1 and TRBJ2-3; 8 nucleotides agree with TRBD1. Unmatched junction bases numbered 6, after V lost 3 bases and J lost 2 bases. This CDR3 is built from 16 residues. In germline, CDR1 is KGHDR, CDR2 SFDVKD. In nucleotides, the CDR3 is TGTGCCACCAGTGATCCCCAGACAGGGGTCACAGATACGCAGTATTTT. Translated, it gives CATSDPQTGVTDTQYF.

A single count supports this clone. The rearrangement uses TRBV12-5 and TRBJ1-1; D possibly corresponds to TRBD1 (5 bases). Trimming removed 6 bases from V and 5 bases from J, with 13 bases in between. Germline CDR1 LGHNT, CDR2 FRNRAP. This CDR3 region has 13 residues. This CDR3 reads CASGAFRGTEAFF. In nucleotides, the CDR3 is TGTGCTAGTGGAGCGTTTCGGGGGACTGAAGCTTTCTTT.

The chain links TRBV7-2 to TRBJ1-5, with 9 positions matching TRBD1. This CDR3 comprises 16 residues. With 2 bases clipped from V and 6 bases from J, the junction kept 8 bases outside the gene matches. The germline gives CDR1 SGHTA, CDR2 FQGNSA. The CDR3 nucleotides are TGTGCCAGCAGCTTACTAGGGACAGGGAATCGTCAGCCCCAGCATTTT. This sequence encodes CASSLLGTGNRQPQHF.

V gene TRBV19 combines with J gene TRBJ1-1, with D unclear. Germline V lookup: CDR1 LNHDA, CDR2 SQIVND (reference sequence). Trimming left V 7 bases short and J 5 bases short, with 14 bases between. The CDR3 length is 13 residues. CDR3 coding DNA: TGTGCCAGTAAGGTGACGCGGGCGACTGAAGCTTTCTTT. Protein: CASKVTRATEAFF.

V is TRBV4-1 and J is TRBJ1-2; TRBD1 matches at 9 bases. This CDR3 region has 14 residues. Germline CDR1 reads MGHRA; CDR2 reads YSYEKL. J lost 7 bases, V lost 1 base, and 4 bases had no gene match. DNA of the CDR3: TGCGCCAGCAGCCAAGTGGGGACAGGGTTTGGCTACACCTTC. Translation gives CASSQVGTGFGYTF.

The chain carries TRBV19 and TRBJ2-7; 10 nucleotides match TRBD2. CDR3 length equals 13 residues. Germline V gives CDR1 LNHDA, CDR2 SQIVND (reference sequence). Trimming cost V 7 bases and J 5 bases; bases outside gene matches: 5. CDR3: CASKEAGGNEQYV. CDR3 bases: TGTGCCAGTAAAGAAGCGGGAGGGAACGAGCAGTACGTC.

This clone was seen just once. CDR3 nucleotides: TGTGCCAGCCAACGGGGGGCCCAAAGCGGGACCCAGTACTTC. Translated: CASQRGAQSGTQYF. The chain carries TRBV6-5 and TRBJ2-5, with D tentatively TRBD2 (7 bases). In germline, CDR1 is MNHEY, CDR2 SVGAGI. V lost 8 bases to trimming and J lost 7 bases, with 20 bases between them. The CDR3 has 14 amino acids.

Only one count was recorded for this clone. The CDR3 DNA is TGTGCCAGCAGCTCCGTCGGCGGGAGCCAAGAGACCCAGTACTTC. Encoded protein: CASSSVGGSQETQYF. The V call is TRBV11-2, the J call TRBJ2-5, with TRBD2 matching over 7 bases. The V and J ends lost 4 bases and 1 base, in that order; junction bases with no gene match: 6. Germline V gene sequence: CDR1 SGHAT, CDR2 FQNNGV. This CDR3 is built from 15 residues. The full variable domain, its missing parts supplied by reference TRBV11-2 and TRBJ2-5, is EAGVAQSPRYKIIEKRQSVAFWCNPISGHATLYWYQQILGQGPKLLIQFQNNGVVDDSQLPKDRFSAERLKGVDSTLKIQPAKLEDSAVYLCASSSVGGSQETQYFGPGTRLLVL.

The V and J genes are TRBV10-3 and TRBJ2-1, with 12 bases matching TRBD2. J was trimmed by 9 bases and V by 8 bases; bases with no gene match: 8. The CDR3 spans 14 residues. Germline V gives CDR1 ENHRY, CDR2 SYGVKD. The CDR3 is CAIEASGRAGEQFF. In DNA, the CDR3 is TGTGCCATCGAAGCTAGCGGGAGGGCCGGTGAGCAGTTCTTC.

The CDR3 DNA reads as TGTGCCAGCTCACTCAGCGCCCGATCTGCAACTAATGAAAAACTGTTTTTT. It translates to CASSLSARSATNEKLFF. This sequence joins TRBV18 and TRBJ1-4; D uncertain. Per the germline V gene, CDR1 is KGHSH and CDR2 is LQKENI. Trimming removed 4 bases at V and 0 bases at J, with 15 bases between. The CDR3 spans 17 residues.

This chain joins TRBV19 and TRBJ1-2; 10 nucleotides align to TRBD1. The junction had 5 bases not matched to a gene; V was cut back by 6 bases and J by 1 base. This CDR3 has 15 residues. Germline values: CDR1 LNHDA, CDR2 SQIVND (reference sequence). CDR3 nucleotide sequence: TGTGCCAGTAGGGGACAGGGGCAAAATAACTATGGCTACACCTTC. Encoded protein: CASRGQGQNNYGYTF.

The chain combines TRBV12-3 or TRBV12-4 with TRBJ1-2; 7 bases align to TRBD1. The CDR3 consists of 13 residues. J was trimmed by 7 bases and V by 7 bases; bases with no gene match: 9. CDR3 in amino acids: CASKWDSPTGYTF. The CDR3 DNA reads TGTGCCAGCAAATGGGACAGTCCTACTGGCTACACCTTC.

This sequence joins TRBV19 and TRBJ2-3; 7 bases line up with TRBD2. V shed 5 bases and J 4 bases; nucleotides not matched to a gene: 3. Germline loops: CDR1 LNHDA, CDR2 SQIVND (reference sequence). The length of the CDR3 is 13 residues. CDR3 nucleotide sequence: TGTGCCAGTAGTGAGGGAGGGTCAGATACGCAGTATTTT. Its translation is CASSEGGSDTQYF.

The V gene is TRBV20-1, the J gene TRBJ2-7; no definite D call. The ends were cut back, 5 bases at V and 2 bases at J, with 4 bases in the middle. The CDR3 has 10 amino acids. Germline loops: CDR1 DFQATT, CDR2 SNEGSKA (reference sequence). CDR3 residues: CSAETYEQYV. As DNA, the CDR3 is TGCAGTGCTGAGACCTACGAGCAGTACGTC.

This clone was seen a single time. The V gene is TRBV23-1, the J gene TRBJ2-5, with D perhaps TRBD1 (6 bases). TRBV23-1 is treated as an ORF (open reading frame) with a function not yet certain. The V gene lost 3 bases and the J gene lost 1 base, with 18 bases spanning the gap. There are 17 residues in the CDR3. CDR3 nucleotide sequence: TGCGCCAGCAGTCATTCCACTGGACAGACCTGCCAAGAGACCCAGTACTTC. This translates into CASSHSTGQTCQETQYF.

The gene calls are TRBV6-2 or TRBV6-3 and TRBJ2-3, with a possible D match to TRBD2 (6 bases). Looked up from germline, CDR1 is MNHEY and CDR2 is SVGEGT. The CDR3 is 17 residues long. V lost 1 base, J lost 2 bases, and 16 bases lay in between. As DNA, the CDR3 is TGTGCCAGCAGTTACTGGGTTGGTAGCGGAATCACAGATACGCAGTATTTT. Protein: CASSYWVGSGITDTQYF.

The J gene is TRBJ1-2, the V gene TRBV12-3 or TRBV12-4; D is uncertain. The CDR3 has 12 amino acids. V was trimmed by 4 bases and J by 8 bases, leaving 11 bases between them. The CDR3 here is CASSSGSVGYTF. The CDR3, as DNA: TGTGCCAGCAGTTCGGGGTCTGTGGGCTACACCTTC.

The chain is built from TRBV6-5 and TRBJ2-2; D is unclear. The V and J ends lost 6 bases and 4 bases respectively, with 6 bases between them. The CDR3 covers 12 residues. Per the germline V gene, CDR1 is MNHEY and CDR2 is SVGAGI. CDR3 region: CASSRGTGELFF. The CDR3 nucleotides are TGTGCCAGCAGCAGAGGCACCGGGGAGCTGTTTTTT.